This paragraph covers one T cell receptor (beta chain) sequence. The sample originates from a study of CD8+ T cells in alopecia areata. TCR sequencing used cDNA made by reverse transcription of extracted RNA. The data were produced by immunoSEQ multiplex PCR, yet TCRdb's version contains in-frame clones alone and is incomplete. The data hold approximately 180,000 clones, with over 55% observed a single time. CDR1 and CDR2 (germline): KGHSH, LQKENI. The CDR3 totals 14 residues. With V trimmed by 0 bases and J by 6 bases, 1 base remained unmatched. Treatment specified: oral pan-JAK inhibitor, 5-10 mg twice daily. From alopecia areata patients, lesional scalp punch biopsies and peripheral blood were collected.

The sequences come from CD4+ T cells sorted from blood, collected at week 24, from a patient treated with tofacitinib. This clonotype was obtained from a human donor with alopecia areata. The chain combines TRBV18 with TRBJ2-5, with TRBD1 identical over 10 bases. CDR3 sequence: CASSPPTGGKTQYF. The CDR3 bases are TGTGCCAGCTCACCACCGACAGGGGGCAAGACCCAGTACTTC.